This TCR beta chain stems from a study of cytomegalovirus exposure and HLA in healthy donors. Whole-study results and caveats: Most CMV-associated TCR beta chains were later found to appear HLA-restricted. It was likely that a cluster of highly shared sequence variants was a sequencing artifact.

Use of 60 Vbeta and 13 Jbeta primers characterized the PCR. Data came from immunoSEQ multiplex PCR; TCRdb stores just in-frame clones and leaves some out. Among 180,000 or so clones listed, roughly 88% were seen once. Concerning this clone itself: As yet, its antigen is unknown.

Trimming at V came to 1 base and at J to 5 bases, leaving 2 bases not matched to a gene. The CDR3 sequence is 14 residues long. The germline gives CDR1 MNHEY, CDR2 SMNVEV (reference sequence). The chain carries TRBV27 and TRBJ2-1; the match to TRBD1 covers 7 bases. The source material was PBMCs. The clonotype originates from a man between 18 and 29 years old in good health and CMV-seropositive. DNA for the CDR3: TGTGCCAGCAGTTTATGGACAGGACACAATGAGCAGTTCTTC. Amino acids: CASSLWTGHNEQFF.